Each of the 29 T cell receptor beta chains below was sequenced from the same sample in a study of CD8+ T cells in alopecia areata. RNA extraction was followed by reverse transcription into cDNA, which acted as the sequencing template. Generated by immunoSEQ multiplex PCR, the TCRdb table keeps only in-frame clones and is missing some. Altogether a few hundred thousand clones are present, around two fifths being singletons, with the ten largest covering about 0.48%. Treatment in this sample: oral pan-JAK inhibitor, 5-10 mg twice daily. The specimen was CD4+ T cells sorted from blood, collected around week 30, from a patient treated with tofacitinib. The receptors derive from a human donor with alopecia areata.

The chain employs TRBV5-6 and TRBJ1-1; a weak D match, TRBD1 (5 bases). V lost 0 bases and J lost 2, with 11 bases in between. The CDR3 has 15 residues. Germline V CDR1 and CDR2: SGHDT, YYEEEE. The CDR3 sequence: CASSLGGPANTEAFF. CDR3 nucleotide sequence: TGTGCCAGCAGCTTGGGGGGACCGGCCAACACTGAAGCTTTCTTT.

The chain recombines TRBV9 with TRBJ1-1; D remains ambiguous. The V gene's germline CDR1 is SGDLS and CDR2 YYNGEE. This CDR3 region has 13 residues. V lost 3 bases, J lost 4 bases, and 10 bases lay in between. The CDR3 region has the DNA TGTGCCAGCAGCGCCTCCCGTGGCACTGAAGCTTTCTTT. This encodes CASSASRGTEAFF. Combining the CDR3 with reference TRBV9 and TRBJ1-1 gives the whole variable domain DSGVTQTPKHLITATGQRVTLRCSPRSGDLSVYWYQQSLDQGLQFLIQYYNGEERAKGNILERFSAQQFPDLHSELNLSSLELGDSALYFCASSASRGTEAFFGQGTRLTVV.

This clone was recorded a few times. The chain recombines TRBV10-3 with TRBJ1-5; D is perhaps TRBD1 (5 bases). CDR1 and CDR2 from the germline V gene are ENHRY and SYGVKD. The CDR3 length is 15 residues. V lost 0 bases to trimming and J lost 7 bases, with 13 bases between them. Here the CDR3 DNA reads TGTGCCATCAGTGAGTCGGGGCAGGGAGGGCAGCCCCAGCATTTT. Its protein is CAISESGQGGQPQHF.

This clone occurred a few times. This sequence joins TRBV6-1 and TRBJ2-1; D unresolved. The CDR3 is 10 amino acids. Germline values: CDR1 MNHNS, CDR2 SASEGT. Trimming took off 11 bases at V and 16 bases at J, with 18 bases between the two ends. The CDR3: CAVGRPIGFF. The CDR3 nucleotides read TGTGCCGTTGGGCGGCCCATCGGATTCTTC.

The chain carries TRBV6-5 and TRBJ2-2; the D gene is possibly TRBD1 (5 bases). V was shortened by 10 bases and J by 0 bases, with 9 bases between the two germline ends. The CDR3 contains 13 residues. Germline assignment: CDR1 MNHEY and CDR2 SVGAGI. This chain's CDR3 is CATRQPNTGELFF. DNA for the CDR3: TGTGCCACCCGACAGCCGAACACCGGGGAGCTGTTTTTT.

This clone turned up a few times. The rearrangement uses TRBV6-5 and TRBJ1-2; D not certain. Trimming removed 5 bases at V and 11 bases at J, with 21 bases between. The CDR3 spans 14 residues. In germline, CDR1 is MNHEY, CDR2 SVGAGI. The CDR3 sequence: CASSRSMSNDKYTF. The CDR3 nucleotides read TGTGCCAGCAGTCGGTCCATGTCGAACGATAAATACACCTTC.

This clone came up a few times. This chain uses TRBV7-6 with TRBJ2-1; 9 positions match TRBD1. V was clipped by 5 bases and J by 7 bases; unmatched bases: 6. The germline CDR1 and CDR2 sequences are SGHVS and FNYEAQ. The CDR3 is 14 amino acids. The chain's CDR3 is CASSPGTGSNEQFF. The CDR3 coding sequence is TGTGCCAGCAGCCCCGGGACAGGGAGTAATGAGCAGTTCTTC.

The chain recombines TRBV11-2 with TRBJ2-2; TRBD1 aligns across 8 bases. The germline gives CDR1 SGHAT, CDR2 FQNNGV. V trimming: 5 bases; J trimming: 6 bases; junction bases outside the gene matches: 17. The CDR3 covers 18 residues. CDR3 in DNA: TGTGCCAGCAGCCACTATCTCAGGACAGGGACGGACCCCGGGGAGCTGTTTTTT. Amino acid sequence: CASSHYLRTGTDPGELFF.

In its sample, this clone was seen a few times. The CDR3 loop reads CASSLERGTDGYTF. CDR3 bases: TGCGCCAGCAGCTTGGAACGGGGGACGGATGGCTACACCTTC. V gene TRBV5-1 combines with J gene TRBJ1-2; possible D gene TRBD1, 5 bases. V dropped 0 bases and J dropped 6 bases, with 12 bases sitting between them. The CDR3 runs 14 residues. Germline V lookup: CDR1 SGHRS, CDR2 YFSETQ.

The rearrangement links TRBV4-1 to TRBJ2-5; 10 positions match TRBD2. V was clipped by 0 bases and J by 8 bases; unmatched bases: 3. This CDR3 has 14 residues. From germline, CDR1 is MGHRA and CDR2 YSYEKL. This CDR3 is CASSQEASGGTQYF. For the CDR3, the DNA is TGCGCCAGCAGCCAAGAAGCTAGCGGGGGAACCCAGTACTTC.

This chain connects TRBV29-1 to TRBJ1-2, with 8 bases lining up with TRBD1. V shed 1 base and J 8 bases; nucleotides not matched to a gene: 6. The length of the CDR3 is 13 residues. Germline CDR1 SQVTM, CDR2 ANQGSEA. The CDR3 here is CSVEGQGAGGYTF. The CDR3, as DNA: TGCAGCGTTGAAGGGCAGGGGGCGGGCGGCTACACCTTC.

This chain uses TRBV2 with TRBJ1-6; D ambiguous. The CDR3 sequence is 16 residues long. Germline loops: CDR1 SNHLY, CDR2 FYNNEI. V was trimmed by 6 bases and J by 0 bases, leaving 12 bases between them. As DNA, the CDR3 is TGTGCCAGCAGATCGGGTCACAGCTCCTATAATTCACCCCTCCACTTT. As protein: CASRSGHSSYNSPLHF. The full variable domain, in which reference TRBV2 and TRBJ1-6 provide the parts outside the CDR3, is EPEVTQTPSHQVTQMGQEVILRCVPISNHLYFYWYRQILGQKVEFLVSFYNNEISEKSEIFDDQFSVERPDGSNFTLKIRSTKLEDSAMYFCASRSGHSSYNSPLHFGNGTRLTVT.

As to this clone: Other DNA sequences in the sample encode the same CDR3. CDR3 in amino acids: CAWSGGSYGYTF. The CDR3 DNA is TGTGCCTGGAGTGGAGGTTCCTATGGCTACACCTTC. This chain connects TRBV30 to TRBJ1-2; no clear D. V shed 1 base and J shed 4 bases, with 7 bases lying between them. Germline CDR1 GTSNPN, CDR2 SVGIG (reference sequence). This CDR3 spans 12 amino acids. The whole variable domain, remainder taken from reference TRBV30 and TRBJ1-2, is SQTIHQWPATLVQPVGSPLSLECTVEGTSNPNLYWYRQAAGRGLQLLFYSVGIGQISSEVPQNLSASRPQDRQFILSSKKLLLSDSGFYLCAWSGGSYGYTFGSGTRLTVV.

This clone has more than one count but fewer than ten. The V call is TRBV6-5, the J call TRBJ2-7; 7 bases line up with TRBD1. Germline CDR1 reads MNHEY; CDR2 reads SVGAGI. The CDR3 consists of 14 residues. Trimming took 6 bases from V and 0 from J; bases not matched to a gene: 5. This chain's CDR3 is CASRGQLSSYEQYF. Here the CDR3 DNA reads TGTGCCAGCAGGGGACAGTTGAGCTCCTACGAGCAGTACTTC.

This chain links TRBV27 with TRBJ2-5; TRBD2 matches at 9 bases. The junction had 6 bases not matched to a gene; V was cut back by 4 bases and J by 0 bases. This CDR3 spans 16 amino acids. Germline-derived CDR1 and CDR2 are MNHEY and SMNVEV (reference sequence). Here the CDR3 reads CASSSWLAGHQETQYF. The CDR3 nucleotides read TGTGCCAGCAGTTCCTGGCTAGCGGGGCACCAAGAGACCCAGTACTTC.

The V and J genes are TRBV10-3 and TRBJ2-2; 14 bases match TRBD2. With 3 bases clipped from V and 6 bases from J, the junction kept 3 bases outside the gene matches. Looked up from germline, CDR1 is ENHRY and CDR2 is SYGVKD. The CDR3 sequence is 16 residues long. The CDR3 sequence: CAISDGLAGGAGELFF. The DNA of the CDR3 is TGTGCCATCAGTGACGGACTAGCGGGAGGAGCCGGGGAGCTGTTTTTT.

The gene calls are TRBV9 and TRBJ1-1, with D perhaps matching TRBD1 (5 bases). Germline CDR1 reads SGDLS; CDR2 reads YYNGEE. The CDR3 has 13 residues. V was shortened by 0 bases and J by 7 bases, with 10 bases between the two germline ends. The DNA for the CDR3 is TGTGCCAGCAGCGTAGATCTGGGGCGTGAAGCTTTCTTT. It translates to CASSVDLGREAFF. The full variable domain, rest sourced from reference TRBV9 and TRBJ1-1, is DSGVTQTPKHLITATGQRVTLRCSPRSGDLSVYWYQQSLDQGLQFLIQYYNGEERAKGNILERFSAQQFPDLHSELNLSSLELGDSALYFCASSVDLGREAFFGQGTRLTVV.

The CDR3 DNA follows: TGTGCCTGGAGTGTACAAGGTACTCTCGAGGGGGACACTGAAGCTTTCTTT. Its translation is CAWSVQGTLEGDTEAFF. The V gene is TRBV30, the J gene TRBJ1-1, with TRBD1 as a possible D gene (6 bases). CDR1 GTSNPN and CDR2 SVGIG come from the germline V gene (reference sequence). V lost 0 bases and J 3 bases, leaving 20 bases between the germline ends. CDR3 length: 17 amino acids.

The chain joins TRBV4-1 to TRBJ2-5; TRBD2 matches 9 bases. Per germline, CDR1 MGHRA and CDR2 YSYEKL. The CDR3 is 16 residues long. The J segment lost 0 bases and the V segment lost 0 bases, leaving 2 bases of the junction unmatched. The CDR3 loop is CASSQDASGNQETQYF. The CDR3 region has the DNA TGCGCCAGCAGCCAAGATGCTAGCGGGAACCAAGAGACCCAGTACTTC.

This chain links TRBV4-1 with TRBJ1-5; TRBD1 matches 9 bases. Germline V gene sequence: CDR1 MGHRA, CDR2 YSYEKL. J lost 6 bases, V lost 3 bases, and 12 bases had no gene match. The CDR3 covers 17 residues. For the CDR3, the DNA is TGCGCCAGCAGCCAGGACCAAGGACAGGGGAGTTTTCAGCCCCAGCATTTT. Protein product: CASSQDQGQGSFQPQHF.

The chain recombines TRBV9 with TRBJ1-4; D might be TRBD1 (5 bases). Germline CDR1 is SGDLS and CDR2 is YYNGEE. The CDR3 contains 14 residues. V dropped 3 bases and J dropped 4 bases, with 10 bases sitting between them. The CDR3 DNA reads TGTGCCAGCAGCGGCGGGACTTATAATGAAAAACTGTTTTTT. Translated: CASSGGTYNEKLFF.

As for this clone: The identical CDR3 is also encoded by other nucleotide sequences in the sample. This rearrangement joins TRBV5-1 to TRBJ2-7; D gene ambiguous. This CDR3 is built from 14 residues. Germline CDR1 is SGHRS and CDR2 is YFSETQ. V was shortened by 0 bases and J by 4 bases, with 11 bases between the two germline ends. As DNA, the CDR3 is TGCGCCAGCAGCTTGGACCGTGGGTCGTACGAGCAGTACTTC. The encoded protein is CASSLDRGSYEQYF. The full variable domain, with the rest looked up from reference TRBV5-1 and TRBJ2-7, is KAGVTQTPRYLIKTRGQQVTLSCSPISGHRSVSWYQQTPGQGLQFLFEYFSETQRNKGNFPGRFSGRQFSNSRSEMNVSTLELGDSALYLCASSLDRGSYEQYFGPGTRLTVT.

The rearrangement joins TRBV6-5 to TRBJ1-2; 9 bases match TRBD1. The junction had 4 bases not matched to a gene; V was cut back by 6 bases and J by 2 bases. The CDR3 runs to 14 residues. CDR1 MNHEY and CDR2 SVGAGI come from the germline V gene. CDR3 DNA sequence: TGTGCCAGCAGCCCCGGACAGGGGAACTATGGCTACACCTTC. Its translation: CASSPGQGNYGYTF.

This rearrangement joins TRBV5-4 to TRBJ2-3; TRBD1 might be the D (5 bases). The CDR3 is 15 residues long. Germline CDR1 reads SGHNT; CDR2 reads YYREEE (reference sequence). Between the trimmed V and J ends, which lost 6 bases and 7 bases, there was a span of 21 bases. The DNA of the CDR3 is TGTGCCAGCACCCTTTTTCTGCAGTCAGGGAATACGCAGTATTTT. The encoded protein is CASTLFLQSGNTQYF.

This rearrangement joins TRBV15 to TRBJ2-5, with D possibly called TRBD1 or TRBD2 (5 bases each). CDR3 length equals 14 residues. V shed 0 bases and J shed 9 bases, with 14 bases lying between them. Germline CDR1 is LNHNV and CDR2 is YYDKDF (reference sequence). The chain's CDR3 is CATSRDLGGGPQYF. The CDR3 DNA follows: TGTGCCACCAGCAGAGATCTTGGGGGTGGGCCCCAGTACTTC.

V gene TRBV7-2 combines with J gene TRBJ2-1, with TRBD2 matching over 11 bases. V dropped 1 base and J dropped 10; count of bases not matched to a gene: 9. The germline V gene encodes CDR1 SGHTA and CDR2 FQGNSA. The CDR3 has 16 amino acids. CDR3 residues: CASSLVAGGFFAEQFF. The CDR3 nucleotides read TGTGCCAGCAGCTTAGTAGCGGGAGGGTTTTTCGCAGAGCAGTTCTTC. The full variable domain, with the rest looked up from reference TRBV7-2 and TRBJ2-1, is GAGVSQSPSNKVTEKGKDVELRCDPISGHTALYWYRQSLGQGLEFLIYFQGNSAPDKSGLPSDRFSAERTGGSVSTLTIQRTQQEDSAVYLCASSLVAGGFFAEQFFGPGTRLTVL.

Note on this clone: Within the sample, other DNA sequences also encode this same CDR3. The CDR3 region is CATSRDLAGNQPQHF. CDR3 in DNA: TGTGCCACCAGCAGAGATTTAGCCGGGAATCAGCCCCAGCATTTT. V gene TRBV15 combines with J gene TRBJ1-5; D is unresolved. The CDR3 is 15 residues long. V lost 0 bases and J lost 4, with 10 bases in between. CDR1 is LNHNV, CDR2 YYDKDF, per germline (reference sequence).

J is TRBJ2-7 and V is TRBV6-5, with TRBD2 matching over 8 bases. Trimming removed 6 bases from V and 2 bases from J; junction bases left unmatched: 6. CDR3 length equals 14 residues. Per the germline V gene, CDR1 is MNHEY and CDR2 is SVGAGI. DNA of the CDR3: TGTGCCAGCAGCCGACTAGCGTTAACCTACGAGCAGTACTTC. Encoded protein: CASSRLALTYEQYF.

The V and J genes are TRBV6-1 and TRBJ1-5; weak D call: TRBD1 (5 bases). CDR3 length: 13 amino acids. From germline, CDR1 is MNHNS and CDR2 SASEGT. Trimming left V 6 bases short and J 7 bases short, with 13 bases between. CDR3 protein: CASSSTDIQPQHF. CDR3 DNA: TGTGCCAGCAGCTCCACGGACATCCAGCCCCAGCATTTT.